A selection of T cell receptor beta chains follows, all from one sample in a study of T cells in Graves' hyperthyroidism and ophthalmopathy. One entry per CDR3 protein results from TCRdb running MiXCR on the multiplex PCR reads. The table shows about 540,000 distinct CDR3 sequences, with around 42% occurring only once. Sequences were obtained from peripheral blood or thyroid tissue (not recorded which). These receptors came from a young woman with Graves' hyperthyroidism. Both conserved end residues are part of each CDR3. Fields, in order: D gene, V gene, clone size, J gene, CDR3 protein, CDR3 DNA. The D gene is left open where the match is weak. For some rows the clone size is stated as once, few or many, or as a class when expanded; others skip it.

>TRBD1|TRBV20-1|-|TRBJ1-4
CSARDRRTGDEKLFF
TGCAGTGCTAGAGATCGTAGGACAGGGGATGAAAAACTGTTTTTT
>-|TRBV7-8|-|TRBJ1-1
CASSFSDGNTEAFF
TGTGCCAGCAGCTTCTCGGATGGGAACACTGAAGCTTTCTTT
>TRBD1|TRBV28|-|TRBJ1-5
CASSLRDRAINQPQHF
TGTGCCAGCAGTCTCCGGGACAGGGCTATCAATCAGCCCCAGCATTTT
>-|TRBV2|few|TRBJ1-1
CASSKPGHGNTEAFF
TGTGCCAGCAGCAAACCGGGACACGGGAACACTGAAGCTTTCTTT
>-|TRBV12-3/TRBV12-4|many|TRBJ1-1
CASSLSLQAFF
TGTGCCAGCAGTTTAAGCCTCCAAGCTTTCTTT
>-|TRBV10-3|many|TRBJ2-7
CAIRRDLTYEQYF
TGTGCCATCAGGAGGGACCTCACCTACGAGCAGTACTTC
>TRBD1|TRBV19|few|TRBJ1-4
CASILDREYEKLFF
TGTGCCAGTATCCTGGACAGGGAATATGAAAAACTGTTTTTT
>-|TRBV25-1|-|TRBJ1-2
CASNIIAMDSTYGYTF
TGTGCCAGTAACATTATAGCAATGGACTCCACCTATGGCTACACCTTC
>TRBD1|TRBV20-1|few|TRBJ1-5
CSARDTGGFQPQHF
TGCAGTGCTAGAGATACAGGGGGCTTCCAGCCCCAGCATTTT
>-|TRBV7-8|few|TRBJ1-1
CASSYPDSEAFF
TGTGCCAGCAGCTACCCGGACAGCGAAGCTTTCTTT
>TRBD2|TRBV20-1|-|TRBJ2-7
CSASTAGVSYEQYF
TGCAGTGCCTCCACCGCGGGGGTATCCTACGAGCAGTACTTC
>TRBD1|TRBV24-1|-|TRBJ1-4
CATSASGGKTEKLFF
TGTGCCACCAGCGCCTCAGGGGGCAAGACTGAAAAACTGTTTTTT
>-|TRBV19|few|TRBJ1-1
CASSWGTQNTEAFF
TGTGCCAGTAGTTGGGGGACCCAGAACACTGAAGCTTTCTTT
>-|TRBV9|-|TRBJ1-3
CASSGDTYSGNTIYF
TGTGCCAGCAGCGGAGACACCTACTCTGGAAACACCATATATTTT
>TRBD1|TRBV19|-|TRBJ2-7
CASRLRTGGYEQYF
TGTGCCAGTCGTCTTCGGACAGGGGGCTACGAGCAGTACTTC
>-|TRBV9|-|TRBJ1-2
CASSGGNDLNYGYTF
TGTGCCAGCAGCGGAGGGAATGATCTTAACTATGGCTACACCTTC
>-|TRBV20-1|-|TRBJ1-1
CSARDRTGPASTEAFF
TGCAGTGCTAGAGATCGAACAGGCCCGGCTAGCACTGAAGCTTTCTTT
>-|TRBV6-1|-|TRBJ2-2
CASTSRHHAPANTGELFF
TGTGCCAGCACCTCAAGACACCATGCCCCCGCGAACACCGGGGAGCTGTTTTTT
>TRBD1|TRBV11-2|many|TRBJ1-1
CASSLVGQGGAFF
TGTGCCAGCAGCTTAGTAGGACAGGGGGGAGCTTTCTTT
>-|TRBV7-9|many|TRBJ1-2
CASSLARDGYTF
TGTGCCAGCAGCTTAGCCCGGGACGGCTACACCTTC
>-|TRBV5-1|few|TRBJ1-1
CASSEGFSEAFF
TGCGCCAGCAGCGAAGGATTTTCTGAAGCTTTCTTT
>-|TRBV2|few|TRBJ1-4
CASSAGDNEKLFF
TGTGCCAGCAGTGCAGGGGATAATGAAAAACTGTTTTTT
>-|TRBV9|-|TRBJ2-7
CASSGGAGLEPHEQYF
TGTGCCAGCAGCGGGGGCGCGGGTCTGGAACCCCACGAGCAGTACTTC
>-|TRBV14|-|TRBJ1-6
CASSHPGYSPLHF
TGTGCCAGCAGCCACCCAGGCTATTCACCCCTCCACTTT
>-|TRBV5-1|many|TRBJ2-5
CASSPGSGGETQYF
TGCGCCAGCTCCCCAGGCAGTGGTGGAGAGACCCAGTACTTC
>-|TRBV7-9|few|TRBJ1-3
CASSLDQPTIYF
TGTGCCAGCAGCTTAGACCAGCCCACCATATATTTT
>-|TRBV7-2|-|TRBJ1-2
CASSWVRREGGYTF
TGTGCCAGCAGCTGGGTTCGCAGGGAGGGGGGCTACACCTTC
>-|TRBV24-1|-|TRBJ2-5
CATSVIGGLNVETQYF
TGTGCCACCAGTGTCATAGGAGGGTTAAACGTGGAGACCCAGTACTTC
>-|TRBV2|-|TRBJ1-6
CASSFFPGTYNSPLHF
TGTGCCAGCAGTTTTTTTCCCGGCACCTATAATTCACCCCTCCACTTT
>-|TRBV2|-|TRBJ1-5
CASSEPEILNQPQHF
TGTGCCAGCAGTGAGCCGGAGATTCTCAATCAGCCCCAGCATTTT
>-|TRBV7-2|-|TRBJ1-3
CASSFGPVGNTIYF
TGTGCCAGCAGCTTTGGCCCAGTCGGGAACACCATATATTTT
>-|TRBV12-3/TRBV12-4|few|TRBJ2-7
CASSLVVNEQYF
TGTGCCAGCAGTTTAGTAGTCAACGAGCAGTACTTC
>TRBD1|TRBV19|many|TRBJ1-6
CASSTTGQAVSPLHF
TGTGCCAGTAGTACCACGGGACAGGCCGTTTCACCCCTCCACTTT
>-|TRBV7-4|-|TRBJ1-4
CASSLEAHLQGMEEKLFF
TGTGCCAGCAGCTTAGAGGCCCATCTTCAGGGGATGGAGGAAAAACTGTTTTTT
>-|TRBV11-3|-|TRBJ1-1
CASQRSSPGGTEAFF
TGTGCCAGTCAGCGGTCCTCCCCCGGTGGGACTGAAGCTTTCTTT
>TRBD2|TRBV20-1|-|TRBJ2-7
CSAREMGGTSGYEQYF
TGCAGTGCTAGAGAGATGGGGGGGACTAGCGGCTACGAGCAGTACTTC
>TRBD2|TRBV20-1|few|TRBJ2-5
CSAPQTSGLKETQYF
TGCAGTGCTCCCCAGACTAGCGGACTAAAAGAGACCCAGTACTTC
>TRBD1|TRBV7-9|many|TRBJ1-6
CASSPVQGDSSPLHF
TGTGCCAGCAGCCCAGTTCAGGGGGATAGTTCACCCCTCCACTTT
>-|TRBV10-3|-|TRBJ2-7
CAISEDRIYEQYF
TGTGCCATCAGTGAAGACAGGATCTACGAGCAGTACTTC
>-|TRBV10-3|-|TRBJ1-2
CAISHGQMSSYTF
TGTGCCATCAGCCATGGACAGATGAGTAGCTACACCTTC
>-|TRBV6-5|many|TRBJ2-7
CASSQRTAYEQYF
TGTGCCAGCAGTCAACGGACAGCCTACGAGCAGTACTTC
>-|TRBV7-2|many|TRBJ1-5
CASSSRRDFPQHF
TGTGCCAGCAGCTCACGGAGGGACTTTCCTCAGCATTTT
>-|TRBV12-3/TRBV12-4|-|TRBJ1-3
CASLRASSGNTIYF
TGTGCCAGCCTTCGGGCGAGCTCTGGAAACACCATATATTTT
>-|TRBV6-5|few|TRBJ1-1
CASSYVSLRGTEAFF
TGTGCCAGCAGTTACGTAAGCTTGCGGGGCACTGAAGCTTTCTTT
>TRBD1|TRBV19|many|TRBJ2-7
CASGPSGQAAAQYF
TGTGCCAGTGGCCCTTCCGGACAGGCCGCCGCGCAGTACTTC